This is a list of T cell receptor beta chains from one sample in a study of neurological immune-mediated disorders. TCRdb fed the 5' RACE reads into MiXCR, producing one record per CDR3 protein. The repertoire includes roughly 19,000 distinct CDR3 sequences, approximately 7.3% of them detected once, and approximately 16% sits in the top ten. Sequencing input: CD8+ T cells from blood. Receptors were obtained from a woman in her 30s with HTLV-1-associated myelopathy (HAM/TSP). The CDR3 runs from the conserved cysteine through the conserved F or W. The order of the fields is clone size, D gene, J gene, V gene, CDR3 DNA, CDR3 protein. A D gene is named only where the DNA matches it firmly. Clone sizes are given selectively: once, few, many, or a class where the clone is expanded.

clone size: many
D gene: -
J gene: TRBJ2-2
V gene: TRBV7-8
CDR3 DNA: TGTGCCAGCAGCCCTGGACGGGACCCAGGCACCGGGGAGCTGTTTTTT
CDR3 protein: CASSPGRDPGTGELFF

clone size: many
D gene: -
J gene: TRBJ1-1
V gene: TRBV6-5
CDR3 DNA: TGTGCCAGCAGAACTCAGGGTATCGCCACTGAAGCTTTCTTT
CDR3 protein: CASRTQGIATEAFF

clone size: -
D gene: -
J gene: TRBJ2-1
V gene: TRBV7-3
CDR3 DNA: TGTGCCAGCAGCTTACATGACAGCTCCAATGAGCAGTTCTTC
CDR3 protein: CASSLHDSSNEQFF

clone size: many
D gene: TRBD1
J gene: TRBJ2-7
V gene: TRBV12-3/TRBV12-4
CDR3 DNA: TGTGCCAGCAGTCCGGCGGGACAGGGCCTGGACGAGCAGTACTTC
CDR3 protein: CASSPAGQGLDEQYF

clone size: many
D gene: -
J gene: TRBJ1-6
V gene: TRBV13
CDR3 DNA: TGTGCCAGCAGCTCGAGAGGGTCAGGGACCGGTTCACCCCTCCACTTT
CDR3 protein: CASSSRGSGTGSPLHF

clone size: many
D gene: TRBD2
J gene: TRBJ2-1
V gene: TRBV3-1
CDR3 DNA: TGTGCCAGCAGCCAAAGGACTAGCTCCAGTGAGCAGTTCTTC
CDR3 protein: CASSQRTSSSEQFF

clone size: many
D gene: -
J gene: TRBJ2-7
V gene: TRBV18
CDR3 DNA: TGTGCCAGCTCACCGGACTACGAGCAGTACTTC
CDR3 protein: CASSPDYEQYF

clone size: -
D gene: TRBD2
J gene: TRBJ2-2
V gene: TRBV20-1
CDR3 DNA: TGCAGTGCTAGGGGAACCAATAGAGGACTAGCGAGATACACAGGGGAGCTGTTTTTT
CDR3 protein: CSARGTNRGLARYTGELFF

clone size: many
D gene: -
J gene: TRBJ1-2
V gene: TRBV7-2
CDR3 DNA: TGTGCCAGCAGCTTAGTTCTTGGTAATAACTATGGCTACACCTTC
CDR3 protein: CASSLVLGNNYGYTF

clone size: many
D gene: TRBD1
J gene: TRBJ2-1
V gene: TRBV10-3
CDR3 DNA: TGTGCCATCAGTGGAGGGACAGGGGTTACTGAGCAGTTCTTC
CDR3 protein: CAISGGTGVTEQFF

clone size: many
D gene: TRBD1
J gene: TRBJ1-2
V gene: TRBV29-1
CDR3 DNA: TGCAGCGTTATTGACAGGGGGCGAACCCATGGCTACACCTTC
CDR3 protein: CSVIDRGRTHGYTF

clone size: medium-sized
D gene: -
J gene: TRBJ2-1
V gene: TRBV12-3/TRBV12-4
CDR3 DNA: TGTGCCAGCAGTTTAGCTCCTGGACCCTCCTACAATGAGCAGTTCTTC
CDR3 protein: CASSLAPGPSYNEQFF

clone size: few
D gene: -
J gene: TRBJ1-1
V gene: TRBV30
CDR3 DNA: TGTGCCTTGAGGGGGACGAACACTGAAGCTTTCTTT
CDR3 protein: CALRGTNTEAFF

clone size: many
D gene: -
J gene: TRBJ2-1
V gene: TRBV7-3
CDR3 DNA: TGTGCCAGCAGCTTAACGTGGGGGGCAAAAGGAACGAATGAGCAGTTCTTC
CDR3 protein: CASSLTWGAKGTNEQFF

clone size: many
D gene: -
J gene: TRBJ2-5
V gene: TRBV11-2
CDR3 DNA: TGTGCCAGCAGCTTAGGTCAGGGGCCGGGGGAGACCCAGTACTTC
CDR3 protein: CASSLGQGPGETQYF

clone size: many
D gene: TRBD1
J gene: TRBJ2-2
V gene: TRBV27
CDR3 DNA: TGTGCCAGCAGTTCCCTAGGGACAGGGGGCACCGGGGAGCTGTTTTTT
CDR3 protein: CASSSLGTGGTGELFF

clone size: -
D gene: -
J gene: TRBJ2-3
V gene: TRBV15
CDR3 DNA: TGTGCCACCAGCAGTCTACAAGGGAAGGCTGAGGGAGATACGCAGTATTTT
CDR3 protein: CATSSLQGKAEGDTQYF

clone size: many
D gene: -
J gene: TRBJ1-1
V gene: TRBV2
CDR3 DNA: TGTGCCAGCACGGAGGCGTTTGAAGCTTTCTTT
CDR3 protein: CASTEAFEAFF

clone size: many
D gene: -
J gene: TRBJ2-3
V gene: TRBV12-3/TRBV12-4
CDR3 DNA: TGTGCCAGCAGTTTATTAGGCCGAACAGATACGCAGTATTTT
CDR3 protein: CASSLLGRTDTQYF

clone size: many
D gene: TRBD2
J gene: TRBJ2-3
V gene: TRBV12-3/TRBV12-4
CDR3 DNA: TGTGCCAGCAGTTTTTTCGGACTAGCGGGGGGGCTCGGATTAGATACGCAGTATTTT
CDR3 protein: CASSFFGLAGGLGLDTQYF

clone size: many
D gene: TRBD2
J gene: TRBJ2-3
V gene: TRBV29-1
CDR3 DNA: TGCAGCGTCGAGTGGAGCGGGGGGGCCTCATCGGCAGATACGCAGTATTTT
CDR3 protein: CSVEWSGGASSADTQYF

clone size: once
D gene: -
J gene: TRBJ1-5
V gene: TRBV29-1
CDR3 DNA: TGCAGCGTCGCGGACAGTTCCAGGGACAAGCCCCAGCATTTT
CDR3 protein: CSVADSSRDKPQHF

clone size: many
D gene: TRBD1
J gene: TRBJ2-7
V gene: TRBV6-2/TRBV6-3
CDR3 DNA: TGTGCCAGCAGTTCGCGGGACAGGGGCCACGAGCAGTACTTC
CDR3 protein: CASSSRDRGHEQYF

clone size: medium-sized
D gene: -
J gene: TRBJ2-1
V gene: TRBV20-1
CDR3 DNA: TGCAGTGCTAGCTCGGCCGGGAATCGCAATGAGCAGTTCTTC
CDR3 protein: CSASSAGNRNEQFF

clone size: medium-sized
D gene: TRBD2
J gene: TRBJ2-3
V gene: TRBV4-1
CDR3 DNA: TGCGCCAGCAGCCAAGATGGGGCGGGGGTTAGCACAGATACGCAGTATTTT
CDR3 protein: CASSQDGAGVSTDTQYF

clone size: many
D gene: -
J gene: TRBJ1-6
V gene: TRBV7-9
CDR3 DNA: TGTGCCAGCAGCCCCCATTTAGGGAATAATTCACCCCTCCACTTT
CDR3 protein: CASSPHLGNNSPLHF

clone size: many
D gene: -
J gene: TRBJ1-2
V gene: TRBV2
CDR3 DNA: TGTGCCAGCAGTGAATCGGGCAGGGGCAGATATGGCTACACCTTC
CDR3 protein: CASSESGRGRYGYTF

clone size: many
D gene: -
J gene: TRBJ2-2
V gene: TRBV5-1
CDR3 DNA: TGCGCCAGCAGCTTCTCTACCGACACCCCGGGCACCGGGGAGCTGTTTTTT
CDR3 protein: CASSFSTDTPGTGELFF

clone size: many
D gene: TRBD1
J gene: TRBJ2-1
V gene: TRBV13
CDR3 DNA: TGTGCCAGCAGCTTAGGCCCCCGACAGGGGTATGAGCAGTTCTTC
CDR3 protein: CASSLGPRQGYEQFF

clone size: many
D gene: TRBD1
J gene: TRBJ1-4
V gene: TRBV5-1
CDR3 DNA: TGCGCCAGCAGCCCAGGACAGGGGGCAACTAATGAAAAACTGTTTTTT
CDR3 protein: CASSPGQGATNEKLFF

clone size: many
D gene: -
J gene: TRBJ2-7
V gene: TRBV6-5
CDR3 DNA: TGTGCCAGCAGTTACTCGACATCCTACGAGCAGTACTTC
CDR3 protein: CASSYSTSYEQYF

clone size: many
D gene: -
J gene: TRBJ1-1
V gene: TRBV7-9
CDR3 DNA: TGTGCCAGCAGCCCTCCGGACACAAACGCCCAAGCTTTCTTT
CDR3 protein: CASSPPDTNAQAFF

clone size: many
D gene: -
J gene: TRBJ2-3
V gene: TRBV6-2/TRBV6-3
CDR3 DNA: TGTGCCAGCAGTTACTTGGATTGGGATACGCAGTATTTT
CDR3 protein: CASSYLDWDTQYF

clone size: -
D gene: TRBD1
J gene: TRBJ2-7
V gene: TRBV7-8
CDR3 DNA: TGTGCCAGCAGCGTTCGGACAGGGTTCTACGAGCAGTACTTC
CDR3 protein: CASSVRTGFYEQYF

clone size: many
D gene: TRBD1
J gene: TRBJ1-2
V gene: TRBV6-4
CDR3 DNA: TGTGCCAGCAGTGCAGGACCGGCAGGGGGGTTCTACACCTTC
CDR3 protein: CASSAGPAGGFYTF

clone size: many
D gene: TRBD1
J gene: TRBJ1-5
V gene: TRBV27
CDR3 DNA: TGTGCCAGCAGTCCGAACAGGGGGCTGGAGCCCCAGCATTTT
CDR3 protein: CASSPNRGLEPQHF

clone size: few
D gene: -
J gene: TRBJ2-6
V gene: TRBV15
CDR3 DNA: TGTGCCACCGGAATCGGGGACTCTGGGGCCAACGTCCTGACTTTC
CDR3 protein: CATGIGDSGANVLTF

clone size: many
D gene: -
J gene: TRBJ2-3
V gene: TRBV29-1
CDR3 DNA: TGCAGCGTTGTCGGAAGGTTGGCAGATACGCAGTATTTT
CDR3 protein: CSVVGRLADTQYF

clone size: many
D gene: TRBD1
J gene: TRBJ1-2
V gene: TRBV27
CDR3 DNA: TGTGCCAGCAGTTTATCGTCTTTGGGGACAGGGGAATTCACCTTC
CDR3 protein: CASSLSSLGTGEFTF

clone size: many
D gene: -
J gene: TRBJ1-1
V gene: TRBV19
CDR3 DNA: TGTGCCAGTAGCCTCCGGGGCATGAACACTGAAGCTTTCTTT
CDR3 protein: CASSLRGMNTEAFF

clone size: -
D gene: -
J gene: TRBJ1-2
V gene: TRBV7-3
CDR3 DNA: TGTGCCAGCAGCTTCCACGGGCTCCTCTATGGCTACACCTTC
CDR3 protein: CASSFHGLLYGYTF

clone size: many
D gene: -
J gene: TRBJ2-1
V gene: TRBV3-1
CDR3 DNA: TGTGCCAGCAGCCAGGGCGGGCGGCCCCCCTACAATGAGCAGTTCTTC
CDR3 protein: CASSQGGRPPYNEQFF

clone size: many
D gene: -
J gene: TRBJ2-1
V gene: TRBV4-1
CDR3 DNA: TGCGCCAGCAGCCAATTGGCCAGCTCCTACAATGAGCAGTTCTTC
CDR3 protein: CASSQLASSYNEQFF

clone size: many
D gene: -
J gene: TRBJ2-3
V gene: TRBV15
CDR3 DNA: TGTGCCACCAGCAGAGTAGCGGAGTACACAGATACGCAGTATTTT
CDR3 protein: CATSRVAEYTDTQYF

clone size: many
D gene: -
J gene: TRBJ1-2
V gene: TRBV5-5
CDR3 DNA: TGTGCCAGCAGCTCGGATTTTAGTTCCTATGGCTACACCTTC
CDR3 protein: CASSSDFSSYGYTF

clone size: many
D gene: -
J gene: TRBJ2-1
V gene: TRBV20-1
CDR3 DNA: TGCAGTGCAATGCCCTACAATGAGCAGTTCTTC
CDR3 protein: CSAMPYNEQFF